This entry lists 13 T cell receptor beta chains sequenced from one sample in a study of CD8 T cells in ankylosing spondylitis. Notes on the study in general: Made up of about eight highly homologous variants, a TCR beta motif appeared characteristic of ankylosing spondylitis blood.

Their antigens remain unidentified. Each CDR3 protein is one row after TCRdb ran MiXCR on the 5' RACE reads. The table has 450,000 to 550,000 distinct CDR3 sequences, about 5.7% seen once. Sequencing was performed on blood, either unsorted or a sorted T cell fraction (not recorded which). The receptor source for this set is a male donor with ankylosing spondylitis.

The V gene is TRBV6-5, the J gene TRBJ2-1, with D unclear. Germline values: CDR1 MNHEY, CDR2 SVGAGI. The length of the CDR3 is 14 residues. Trimming took 2 bases from V and 1 from J, leaving 6 bases between them. The CDR3 sequence is CASSYGTSYNEQFF. The DNA of the CDR3 is TGTGCCAGCAGTTACGGCACGTCCTACAATGAGCAGTTCTTC.

This clonotype came up many times. The chain uses TRBV7-2 and TRBJ2-3, with D unresolved. Germline V gene data show CDR1 as SGHTA and CDR2 as FQGNSA. V shed 3 bases and J shed 6 bases, with 4 bases lying between them. The CDR3 runs to 11 residues. CDR3 nucleotides: TGTGCCAGCAGCTTCCCGGATACGCAGTATTTT. Amino acid sequence: CASSFPDTQYF.

V is TRBV18 and J is TRBJ2-2; 9 bases agree with TRBD1. V gave up 3 bases and J gave up 3 bases; unmatched junction bases: 8. Germline V gene data show CDR1 as KGHSH and CDR2 as LQKENI. CDR3 length equals 17 residues. The CDR3 DNA sequence: TGTGCCAGCTCACCGGCACAGGGGGCGTTTGACACCGGGGAGCTGTTTTTT. This codes for CASSPAQGAFDTGELFF.

This clonotype came up many times. This chain links TRBV15 with TRBJ2-3; TRBD2 agrees at 13 bases. CDR1 and CDR2 from the germline V gene are LNHNV and YYDKDF (reference sequence). The CDR3 sequence is 16 residues long. The junction had 2 bases not matched to a gene; V was cut back by 1 base and J by 4 bases. Here the CDR3 DNA reads TGTGCCACCAGCAGAGGGGGGACTAGCGGGGCAGATACGCAGTATTTT. This sequence encodes CATSRGGTSGADTQYF. Full variable domain (rest looked up from reference TRBV15 and TRBJ2-3): DAMVIQNPRYQVTQFGKPVTLSCSQTLNHNVMYWYQQKSSQAPKLLFHYYDKDFNNEADTPDNFQSRRPNTSFCFLDIRSPGLGDTAMYLCATSRGGTSGADTQYFGPGTRLTVL.

This clonotype was recorded a few times. J is TRBJ1-5 and V is TRBV5-1; D is ambiguous. Germline CDR1 reads SGHRS; CDR2 reads YFSETQ. V was cut by 0 bases and J by 3 bases, with 7 bases left in between. The CDR3 has 14 amino acids. The CDR3 DNA sequence: TGCGCCAGCAGCTTGGCGGGGAACAATCAGCCCCAGCATTTT. It specifies CASSLAGNNQPQHF.

This clonotype was counted many times. V usage is TRBV12-3 or TRBV12-4 and J usage is TRBJ2-1; D is unresolved. The ends were cut back, 7 bases at V and 0 bases at J, with 13 bases in the middle. The length of the CDR3 is 15 residues. The DNA of the CDR3 is TGTGCCAGCACCTCGGGCCAGTTCTCCTACAATGAGCAGTTCTTC. It codes for CASTSGQFSYNEQFF.

The table lists this clonotype with many counts. The genes are TRBV5-1 and TRBJ1-5; maybe TRBD1 (5 bases). The germline V gene encodes CDR1 SGHRS and CDR2 YFSETQ. This CDR3 has 15 amino acids. V was pared by 4 bases and J by 0 bases, with 11 bases between. The DNA for the CDR3 is TGCGCCAGCAGCGACCGGGGGGATAGCAATCAGCCCCAGCATTTT. Translation: CASSDRGDSNQPQHF.

This clonotype has more than one count but fewer than ten. The chain is built from TRBV25-1 and TRBJ2-7; TRBD2 might be the D (6 bases). Per germline, CDR1 MGHDK and CDR2 SYGVNS. The CDR3 loop spans 13 amino acids. V dropped 4 bases and J dropped 6 bases, with 13 bases sitting between them. This CDR3 is CASSAGVAGEQYF. The CDR3 nucleotides read TGTGCCAGCAGTGCGGGGGTTGCCGGCGAGCAGTACTTC.

This clonotype was observed at least ten times. V is TRBV5-1 and J is TRBJ1-1; the D is unclear. V dropped 5 bases and J dropped 0 bases, with 17 bases sitting between them. Germline values: CDR1 SGHRS, CDR2 YFSETQ. This CDR3 is 16 amino acids long. The CDR3 sequence is CASSSGRTLMNTEAFF. Written as DNA, the CDR3 is TGCGCCAGCAGTTCCGGACGTACTCTCATGAACACTGAAGCTTTCTTT.

This clonotype was detected many times. The rearrangement links TRBV20-1 to TRBJ2-7; possibly TRBD1 for D (6 bases). V lost 1 base and J lost 3, with 13 bases in between. CDR1 and CDR2 (germline): DFQATT, SNEGSKA (reference sequence). The CDR3 consists of 14 residues. CDR3 bases: TGCAGTGCTAGAGGAAGGACAGATATCTACGAGCAGTACTTC. This gives the protein CSARGRTDIYEQYF.

As for this clonotype: A much more abundant neighbour one base away suggests this may be a read error. The chain employs TRBV25-1 and TRBJ2-1; no firm D call. From germline, CDR1 is MGHDK and CDR2 SYGVNS. The CDR3 extends over 13 amino acids. The CDR3 DNA reads as TGTGCCAGCAGTCCCCCTTTCTACAATGACCAGTTCTTC. As protein: CASSPPFYNDQFF.

This chain uses TRBV4-1 with TRBJ2-5, with a weak D call TRBD2 (6 bases). The CDR3 consists of 13 residues. V lost 4 bases, J lost 6 bases, and 12 bases lay in between. CDR1 is MGHRA, CDR2 YSYEKL, per germline. The DNA for the CDR3 is TGCGCCAGCAGCCGAGGGACTCTGAAGACCCAGTACTTC. This gives the protein CASSRGTLKTQYF.

There are many counts of this clonotype. The rearrangement joins TRBV20-1 to TRBJ1-4, with 9 nucleotides matching TRBD1. Germline assignment: CDR1 DFQATT and CDR2 SNEGSKA (reference sequence). Trimming took 3 bases from V and 9 from J; bases not matched to a gene: 8. The CDR3 is 14 amino acids. The CDR3 spells CSASPTGGRQKLFF. CDR3 DNA: TGCAGTGCTAGTCCGACAGGGGGGCGACAAAAACTGTTTTTT.